This T cell receptor (beta chain) was identified during a study of identical twins. TCRdb re-analysed the 5' RACE reads in MiXCR, keeping a single row per CDR3 protein. The top ten clones hold roughly 0.5% of a sample with about 460,000 distinct CDR3 sequences, 14% of them seen once. About this clonotype itself: Its antigen remains unidentified.

Study-wide points: One should note that invariant MAIT and iNKT cells could partly confound zero-insertion analyses. The study based its conclusions on cross-sectional statistical analysis and did not follow the same donors. When twins shared out-of-frame alpha sequences, those sequences had excess low generation probability. The more abundant beta clonotypes in cord blood had fewer insertions, and memory repertoires did not show this.

Germline V gene lookup returns CDR1 LGHNA and CDR2 YSLEER. The CDR3 sequence is 12 residues long. Trimming shortened V by 6 bases and J by 5 bases, and 8 bases separated the two germline ends. The same data also contributed to another study, on yellow fever vaccine responses in identical twins.

V is TRBV4-3 and J is TRBJ2-1; D not resolved. The source of this sequence is a woman under 30 in good health. The sample taken for sequencing was CD4+ T cells sorted from blood. CDR3 in DNA: TGCGCCAGCAGTTCGACAAACAATGAGCAGTTCTTC. This translates into CASSSTNNEQFF.